Listed here are 8 T cell receptor beta chains from one sample, sequenced in a study of blood T cells in healthy people across ages. Primed by a sample-barcoded 5' primer and a J-beta primer mix, a second PCR proceeded for 7 to 11 cycles. From the 5' RACE reads, TCRdb called clonotypes with MiXCR, one entry per CDR3 protein. The sample contains around 1.7 million distinct CDR3 sequences, 28% of which appear only once. The sequencing sample was made of blood. The receptors stem from a woman younger than 45 in good health.

This clonotype was recorded a few times. This sequence joins TRBV11-2 and TRBJ1-2; D perhaps matches TRBD1 (6 bases). The V gene's germline CDR1 is SGHAT and CDR2 FQNNGV. The CDR3 is 14 amino acids. Trimming removed 0 bases from V and 7 bases from J, with 12 bases in between. CDR3 protein: CASSLESWGAGYTF. Written as DNA, the CDR3 is TGTGCCAGCAGCTTAGAGAGTTGGGGGGCTGGCTACACCTTC.

This clonotype appeared a few times. The V gene is TRBV5-5, the J gene TRBJ2-1; 9 nucleotides line up with TRBD2. The germline gives CDR1 SGHKS, CDR2 YYEKEE (reference sequence). V was clipped by 4 bases and J by 4 bases; unmatched bases: 6. The CDR3 totals 15 residues. Written as DNA, the CDR3 is TGTGCCAGCAGCCGTCTCACTAGCGGGTACAATGAGCAGTTCTTC. It translates to CASSRLTSGYNEQFF.

V is TRBV12-3 or TRBV12-4 and J is TRBJ2-4; 7 positions match TRBD2. The CDR3 runs 15 residues. V dropped 6 bases and J dropped 3; count of bases not matched to a gene: 8. The CDR3 coding sequence is TGTGCCAGCAGAAAAGCGGGATCAGGCAAAAACATTCAGTACTTC. Amino acid sequence: CASRKAGSGKNIQYF.

This clonotype was seen at least ten times. The genes are TRBV3-1 and TRBJ2-7; the D gene is possibly TRBD1 (5 bases). V lost 3 bases and J 7 bases, leaving 10 bases between the germline ends. CDR3 length equals 12 residues. Germline lookup yields CDR1 LGHDT and CDR2 YNNKEL (reference sequence). For the CDR3, the DNA is TGTGCCAGCAGCCAGGGGCGTCGGGAGCAGTACTTC. Amino acids: CASSQGRREQYF.

This clonotype was seen a few times. This chain joins TRBV28 and TRBJ2-1, with D tentatively TRBD2 (5 bases). The CDR3 spans 14 residues. CDR1 and CDR2 (germline): MDHEN, SYDVKM. V gave up 2 bases and J gave up 15 bases, with 20 bases separating them. CDR3 loop: CASSLGGTAGPGFF. CDR3 DNA: TGTGCCAGCAGTTTAGGAGGAACTGCTGGCCCCGGGTTCTTC.

The rearrangement links TRBV20-1 to TRBJ1-1; no firm D call. This CDR3 comprises 11 residues. Trimming stripped 6 bases from V and 7 bases from J, with 12 bases between. Germline CDR1 is DFQATT and CDR2 is SNEGSKA (reference sequence). The CDR3 DNA sequence: TGCAGTGCCCAACGAGCGGATGAAGCTTTCTTT. This codes for CSAQRADEAFF.

This clonotype was recorded a few times. The chain carries TRBV7-2 and TRBJ2-1; a weak D match, TRBD1 (6 bases). The CDR3 extends over 11 amino acids. V was trimmed by 0 bases and J by 14 bases, leaving 8 bases between them. Germline lookup yields CDR1 SGHTA and CDR2 FQGNSA. DNA for the CDR3: TGTGCCAGCAGCTTAGCGGGGGCCAAGTTCTTC. Its protein product is CASSLAGAKFF. Based on the CDR3 plus reference TRBV7-2 and TRBJ2-1, the full variable domain is GAGVSQSPSNKVTEKGKDVELRCDPISGHTALYWYRQSLGQGLEFLIYFQGNSAPDKSGLPSDRFSAERTGGSVSTLTIQRTQQEDSAVYLCASSLAGAKFFGPGTRLTVL.

This clonotype was seen only a few times. The genes are TRBV12-3 or TRBV12-4 and TRBJ2-5, with 10 bases matching TRBD2. The CDR3 length is 15 residues. V trimming: 0 bases; J trimming: 4 bases; junction bases outside the gene matches: 2. Here the CDR3 reads CASSLASGGRETQYF. Written as DNA, the CDR3 is TGTGCCAGCAGTTTAGCTAGCGGGGGGCGAGAGACCCAGTACTTC.